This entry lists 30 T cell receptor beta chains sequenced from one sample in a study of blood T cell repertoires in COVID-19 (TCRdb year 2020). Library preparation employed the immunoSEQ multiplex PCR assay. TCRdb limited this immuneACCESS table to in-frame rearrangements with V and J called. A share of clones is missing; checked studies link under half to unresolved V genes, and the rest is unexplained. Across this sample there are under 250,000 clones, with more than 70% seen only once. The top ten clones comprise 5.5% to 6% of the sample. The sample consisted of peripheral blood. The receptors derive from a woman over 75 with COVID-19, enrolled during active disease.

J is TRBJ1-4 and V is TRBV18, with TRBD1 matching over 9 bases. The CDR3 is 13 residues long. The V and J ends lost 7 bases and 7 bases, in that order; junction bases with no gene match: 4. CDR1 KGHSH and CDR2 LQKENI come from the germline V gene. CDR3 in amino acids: CASFGTGTEKLFF. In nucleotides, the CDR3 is TGTGCCAGCTTCGGGACAGGGACTGAAAAACTGTTTTTT. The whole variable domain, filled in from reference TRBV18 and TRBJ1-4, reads NAGVMQNPRHLVRRRGQEARLRCSPMKGHSHVYWYRQLPEEGLKFMVYLQKENIIDESGMPKERFSAEFPKEGPSILRIQQVVRGDSAAYFCASFGTGTEKLFFGSGTQLSVL.

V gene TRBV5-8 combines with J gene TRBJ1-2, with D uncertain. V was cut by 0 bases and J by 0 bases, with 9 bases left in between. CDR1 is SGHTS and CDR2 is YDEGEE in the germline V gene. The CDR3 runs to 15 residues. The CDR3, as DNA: TGTGCCAGCAGCTTGGACCGCAGTACTAACTATGGCTACACCTTC. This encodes CASSLDRSTNYGYTF.

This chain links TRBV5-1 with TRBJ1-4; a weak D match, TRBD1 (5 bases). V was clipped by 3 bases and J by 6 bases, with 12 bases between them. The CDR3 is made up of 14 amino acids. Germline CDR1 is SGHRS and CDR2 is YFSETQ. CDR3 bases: TGCGCCAGCAGCTGGAGGGGCGAGGATGAAAAACTGTTTTTT. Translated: CASSWRGEDEKLFF.

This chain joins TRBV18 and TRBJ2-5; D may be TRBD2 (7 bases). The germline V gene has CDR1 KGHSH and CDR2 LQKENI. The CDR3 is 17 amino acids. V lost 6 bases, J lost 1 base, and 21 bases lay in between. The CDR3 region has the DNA TGTGCCAGCTCTCCCCGGGGGGCCGGAGGAGTCCAAGAGACCCAGTACTTC. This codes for CASSPRGAGGVQETQYF.

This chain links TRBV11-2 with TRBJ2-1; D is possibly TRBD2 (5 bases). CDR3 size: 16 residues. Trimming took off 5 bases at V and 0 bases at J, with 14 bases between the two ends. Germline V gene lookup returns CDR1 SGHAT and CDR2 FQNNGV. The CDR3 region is CASSGVAGPSYNEQFF. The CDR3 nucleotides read TGTGCCAGCAGCGGTGTCGCGGGTCCCTCCTACAATGAGCAGTTCTTC.

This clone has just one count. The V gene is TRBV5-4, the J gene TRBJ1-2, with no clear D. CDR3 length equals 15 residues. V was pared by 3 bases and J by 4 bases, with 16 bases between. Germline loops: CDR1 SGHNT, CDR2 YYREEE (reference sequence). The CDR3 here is CASSSGGSHLYGYTF. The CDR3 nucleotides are TGTGCCAGCAGCTCCGGAGGTAGCCACCTCTATGGCTACACCTTC.

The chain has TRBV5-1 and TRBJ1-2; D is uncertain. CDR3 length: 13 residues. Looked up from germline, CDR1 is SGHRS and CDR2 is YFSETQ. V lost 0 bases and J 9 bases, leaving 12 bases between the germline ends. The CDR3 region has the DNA TGCGCCAGCAGCTTGGGTAGGGAGAGGAGCTACACCTTC. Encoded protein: CASSLGRERSYTF.

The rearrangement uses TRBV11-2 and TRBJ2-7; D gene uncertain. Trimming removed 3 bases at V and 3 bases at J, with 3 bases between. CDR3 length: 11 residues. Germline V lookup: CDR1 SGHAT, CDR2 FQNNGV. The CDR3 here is CASSFLYEQYF. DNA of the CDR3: TGTGCCAGCAGCTTTCTCTACGAGCAGTACTTC. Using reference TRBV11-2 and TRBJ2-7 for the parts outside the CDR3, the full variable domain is EAGVAQSPRYKIIEKRQSVAFWCNPISGHATLYWYQQILGQGPKLLIQFQNNGVVDDSQLPKDRFSAERLKGVDSTLKIQPAKLEDSAVYLCASSFLYEQYFGPGTRLTVT.

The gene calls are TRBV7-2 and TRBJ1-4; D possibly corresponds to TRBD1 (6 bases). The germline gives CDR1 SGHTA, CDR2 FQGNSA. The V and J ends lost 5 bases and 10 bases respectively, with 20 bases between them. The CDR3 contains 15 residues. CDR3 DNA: TGTGCCAGCAGCCTAGAACCAGGGACAAGAGGAAAACTGTTTTTT. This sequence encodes CASSLEPGTRGKLFF.

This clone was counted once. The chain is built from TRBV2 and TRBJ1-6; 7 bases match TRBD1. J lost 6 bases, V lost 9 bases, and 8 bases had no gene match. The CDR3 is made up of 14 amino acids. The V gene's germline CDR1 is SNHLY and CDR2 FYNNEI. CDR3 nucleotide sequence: TGTGCCAGAAGGGGACAGTCCCCTAATTCACCCCTCCACTTT. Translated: CARRGQSPNSPLHF.

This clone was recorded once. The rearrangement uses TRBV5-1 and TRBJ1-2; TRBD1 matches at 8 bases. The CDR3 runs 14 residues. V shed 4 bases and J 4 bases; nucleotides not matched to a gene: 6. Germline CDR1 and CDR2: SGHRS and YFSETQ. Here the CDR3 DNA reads TGCGCCAGCAGCCCGCCGGACAGGGTCTATGGCTACACCTTC. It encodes CASSPPDRVYGYTF.

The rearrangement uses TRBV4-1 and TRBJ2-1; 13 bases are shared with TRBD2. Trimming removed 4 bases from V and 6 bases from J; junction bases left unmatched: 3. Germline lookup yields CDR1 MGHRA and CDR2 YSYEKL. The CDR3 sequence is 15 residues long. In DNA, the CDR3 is TGCGCCAGCAGCCTACTAGCGGGGGGGGCCAATGAGCAGTTCTTC. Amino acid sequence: CASSLLAGGANEQFF.

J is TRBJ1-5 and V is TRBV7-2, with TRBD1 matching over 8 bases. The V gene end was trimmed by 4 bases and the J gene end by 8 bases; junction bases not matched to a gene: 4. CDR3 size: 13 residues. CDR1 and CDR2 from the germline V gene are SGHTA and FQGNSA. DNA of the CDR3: TGTGCCAGCAGCTCGGACAGGGTCGAGCCCCAGCATTTT. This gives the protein CASSSDRVEPQHF.

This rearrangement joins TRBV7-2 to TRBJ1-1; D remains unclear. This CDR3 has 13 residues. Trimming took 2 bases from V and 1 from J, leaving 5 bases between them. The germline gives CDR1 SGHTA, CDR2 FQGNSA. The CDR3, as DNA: TGTGCCAGCAGCTTATCGAGGAACACTGAAGCTTTCTTT. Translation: CASSLSRNTEAFF.

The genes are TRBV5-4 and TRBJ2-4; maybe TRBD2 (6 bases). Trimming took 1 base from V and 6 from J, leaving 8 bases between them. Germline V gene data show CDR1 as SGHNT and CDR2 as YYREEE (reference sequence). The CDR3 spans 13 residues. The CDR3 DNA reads TGTGCCAGCAGCTTGCCCGGGGGAAACATTCAGTACTTC. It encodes CASSLPGGNIQYF. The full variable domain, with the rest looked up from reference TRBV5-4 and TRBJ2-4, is ETGVTQSPTHLIKTRGQQVTLRCSSQSGHNTVSWYQQALGQGPQFIFQYYREEENGRGNFPPRFSGLQFPNYSSELNVNALELDDSALYLCASSLPGGNIQYFGAGTRLSVL.

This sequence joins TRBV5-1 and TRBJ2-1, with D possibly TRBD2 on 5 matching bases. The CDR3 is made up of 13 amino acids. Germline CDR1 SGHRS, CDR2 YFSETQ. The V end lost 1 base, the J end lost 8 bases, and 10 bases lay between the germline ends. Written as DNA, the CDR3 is TGCGCCAGCAGCTTGAACGGGGTTGATGAGCAGTTCTTC. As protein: CASSLNGVDEQFF. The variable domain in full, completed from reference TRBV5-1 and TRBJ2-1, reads KAGVTQTPRYLIKTRGQQVTLSCSPISGHRSVSWYQQTPGQGLQFLFEYFSETQRNKGNFPGRFSGRQFSNSRSEMNVSTLELGDSALYLCASSLNGVDEQFFGPGTRLTVL.

The CDR3: CASSFGTGTDTQYF. The CDR3 DNA sequence: TGTGCCAGCAGCTTCGGGACAGGGACAGATACGCAGTATTTT. V gene TRBV7-2 combines with J gene TRBJ2-3, with TRBD1 matching over 9 bases. The CDR3 spans 14 residues. V was clipped by 3 bases and J by 3 bases; unmatched bases: 1. Germline lookup yields CDR1 SGHTA and CDR2 FQGNSA.

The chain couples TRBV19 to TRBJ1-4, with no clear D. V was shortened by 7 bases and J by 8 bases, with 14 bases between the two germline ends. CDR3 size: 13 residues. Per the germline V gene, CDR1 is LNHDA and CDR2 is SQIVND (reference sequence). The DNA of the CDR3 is TGTGCCAGTATGATCTCGGAGGAGGAAAAACTGTTTTTT. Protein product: CASMISEEEKLFF.

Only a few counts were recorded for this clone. The CDR3 protein is CASSFHVQASNYGYTF. The CDR3 nucleotides read TGTGCCAGCAGTTTCCACGTCCAGGCCTCTAACTATGGCTACACCTTC. The rearrangement joins TRBV27 to TRBJ1-2; D is uncertain. The germline CDR1 and CDR2 sequences are MNHEY and SMNVEV (reference sequence). Trimming left V 3 bases short and J 0 bases short, with 14 bases between. The length of the CDR3 is 16 residues.

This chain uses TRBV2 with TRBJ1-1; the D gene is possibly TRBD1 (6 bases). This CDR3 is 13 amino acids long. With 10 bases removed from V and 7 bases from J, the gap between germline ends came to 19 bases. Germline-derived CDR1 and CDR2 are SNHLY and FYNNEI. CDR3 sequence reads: CATQRDTAREAFF. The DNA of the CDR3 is TGTGCCACCCAAAGGGACACCGCCCGTGAAGCTTTCTTT.

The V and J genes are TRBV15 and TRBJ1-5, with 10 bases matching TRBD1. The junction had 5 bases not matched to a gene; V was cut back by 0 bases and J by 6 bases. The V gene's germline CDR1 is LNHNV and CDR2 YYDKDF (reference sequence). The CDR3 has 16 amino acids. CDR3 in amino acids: CATSRDRTGGVQPQHF. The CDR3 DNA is TGTGCCACCAGCAGAGACCGGACAGGGGGAGTTCAGCCCCAGCATTTT. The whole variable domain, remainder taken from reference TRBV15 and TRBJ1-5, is DAMVIQNPRYQVTQFGKPVTLSCSQTLNHNVMYWYQQKSSQAPKLLFHYYDKDFNNEADTPDNFQSRRPNTSFCFLDIRSPGLGDTAMYLCATSRDRTGGVQPQHFGDGTRLSIL.

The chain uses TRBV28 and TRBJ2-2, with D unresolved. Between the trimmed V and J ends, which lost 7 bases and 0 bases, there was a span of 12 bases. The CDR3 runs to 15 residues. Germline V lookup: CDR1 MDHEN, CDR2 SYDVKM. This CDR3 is CASTVLAANTGELFF. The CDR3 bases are TGTGCCAGCACAGTTTTGGCCGCGAACACCGGGGAGCTGTTTTTT.

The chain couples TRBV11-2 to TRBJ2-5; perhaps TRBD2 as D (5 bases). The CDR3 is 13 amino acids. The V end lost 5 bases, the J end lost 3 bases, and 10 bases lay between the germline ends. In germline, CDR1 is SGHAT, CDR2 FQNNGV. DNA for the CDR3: TGTGCCAGCAGCCCCGGGATAAAAGAGACCCAGTACTTC. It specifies CASSPGIKETQYF.

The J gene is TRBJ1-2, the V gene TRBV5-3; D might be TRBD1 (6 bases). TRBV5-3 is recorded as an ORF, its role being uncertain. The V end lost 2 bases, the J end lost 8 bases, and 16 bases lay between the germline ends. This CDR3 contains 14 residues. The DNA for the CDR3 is TGTGCCAGAAGCTTAGACAGGCAAGCGGAGGGCTACACCTTC. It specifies CARSLDRQAEGYTF.

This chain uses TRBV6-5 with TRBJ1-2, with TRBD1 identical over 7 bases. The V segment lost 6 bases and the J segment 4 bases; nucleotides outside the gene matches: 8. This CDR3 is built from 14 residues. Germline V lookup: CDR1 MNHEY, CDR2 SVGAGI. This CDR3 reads CASRGQRASYGYTF. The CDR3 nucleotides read TGTGCCAGCAGGGGACAGAGAGCTTCCTATGGCTACACCTTC.

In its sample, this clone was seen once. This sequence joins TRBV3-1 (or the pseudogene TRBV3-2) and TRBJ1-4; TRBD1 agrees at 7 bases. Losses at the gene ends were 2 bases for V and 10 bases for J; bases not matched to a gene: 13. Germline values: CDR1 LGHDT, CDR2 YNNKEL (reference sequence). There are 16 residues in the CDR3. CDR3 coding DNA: TGTGCCAGCAGCCAACAAAGACAGGGCGGTCTCGGAAAACTGTTTTTT. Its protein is CASSQQRQGGLGKLFF.

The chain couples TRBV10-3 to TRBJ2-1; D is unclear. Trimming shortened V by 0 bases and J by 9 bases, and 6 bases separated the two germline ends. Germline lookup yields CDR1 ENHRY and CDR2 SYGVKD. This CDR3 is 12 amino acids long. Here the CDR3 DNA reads TGTGCCATCAGTGAGTCGAGTTTTGAGCAGTTCTTC. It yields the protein CAISESSFEQFF.

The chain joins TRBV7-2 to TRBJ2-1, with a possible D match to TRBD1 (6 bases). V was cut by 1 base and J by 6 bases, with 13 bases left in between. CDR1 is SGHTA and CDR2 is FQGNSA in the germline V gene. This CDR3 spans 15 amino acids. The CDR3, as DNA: TGTGCCAGCAGCTTAGTCAGGGGCTCTGGCAATGAGCAGTTCTTC. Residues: CASSLVRGSGNEQFF.

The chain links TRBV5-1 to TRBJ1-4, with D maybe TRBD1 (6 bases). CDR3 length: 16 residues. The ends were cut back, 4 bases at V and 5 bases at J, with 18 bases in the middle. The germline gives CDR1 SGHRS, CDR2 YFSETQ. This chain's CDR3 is CASSGGHRLRNEKLFF. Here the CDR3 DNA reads TGCGCCAGCAGCGGGGGACATAGACTTCGCAATGAAAAACTGTTTTTT. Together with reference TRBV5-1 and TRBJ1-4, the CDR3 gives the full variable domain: KAGVTQTPRYLIKTRGQQVTLSCSPISGHRSVSWYQQTPGQGLQFLFEYFSETQRNKGNFPGRFSGRQFSNSRSEMNVSTLELGDSALYLCASSGGHRLRNEKLFFGSGTQLSVL.

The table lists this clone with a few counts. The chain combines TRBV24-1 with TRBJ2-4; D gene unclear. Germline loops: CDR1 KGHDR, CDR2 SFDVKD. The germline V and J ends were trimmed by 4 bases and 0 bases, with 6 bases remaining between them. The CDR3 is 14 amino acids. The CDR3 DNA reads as TGTGCCACCAGTGAGTCCGGAGCCAAAAACATTCAGTACTTC. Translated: CATSESGAKNIQYF.